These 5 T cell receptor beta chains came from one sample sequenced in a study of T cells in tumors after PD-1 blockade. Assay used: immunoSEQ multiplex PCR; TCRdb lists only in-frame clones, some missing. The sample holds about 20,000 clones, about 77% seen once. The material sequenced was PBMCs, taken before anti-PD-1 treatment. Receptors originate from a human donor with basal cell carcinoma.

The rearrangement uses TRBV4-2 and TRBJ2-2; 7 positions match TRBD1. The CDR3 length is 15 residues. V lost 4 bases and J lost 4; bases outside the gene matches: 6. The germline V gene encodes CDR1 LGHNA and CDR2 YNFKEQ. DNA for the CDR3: TGTGCCAGCAGCCGCTACAGGGGTCGCACCGGGGAGCTGTTTTTT. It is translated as CASSRYRGRTGELFF.

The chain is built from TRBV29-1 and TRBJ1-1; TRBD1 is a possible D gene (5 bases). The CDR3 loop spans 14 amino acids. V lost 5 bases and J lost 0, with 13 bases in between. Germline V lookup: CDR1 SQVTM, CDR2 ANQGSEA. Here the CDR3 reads CSVWGRPVNTEAFF. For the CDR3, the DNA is TGCAGCGTTTGGGGACGGCCCGTGAACACTGAAGCTTTCTTT.

The DNA for the CDR3 is TGCGCCAGCAGCCAAGTCCAGGGGCAGGGCTATGGCTACACCTTC. Its translation: CASSQVQGQGYGYTF. The chain employs TRBV4-3 and TRBJ1-2; a possible D gene is TRBD1 (6 bases). V was clipped by 1 base and J by 4 bases, with 13 bases between them. The CDR3 sequence is 15 residues long. Germline V lookup: CDR1 LGHNA, CDR2 YSLEER.

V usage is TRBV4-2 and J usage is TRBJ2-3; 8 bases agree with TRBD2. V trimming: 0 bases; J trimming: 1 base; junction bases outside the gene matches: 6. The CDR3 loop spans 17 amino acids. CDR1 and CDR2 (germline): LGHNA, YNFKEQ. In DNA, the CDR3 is TGTGCCAGCAGCCAAGATCTCTCGGGGGGGGGCACAGATACGCAGTATTTT. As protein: CASSQDLSGGGTDTQYF.

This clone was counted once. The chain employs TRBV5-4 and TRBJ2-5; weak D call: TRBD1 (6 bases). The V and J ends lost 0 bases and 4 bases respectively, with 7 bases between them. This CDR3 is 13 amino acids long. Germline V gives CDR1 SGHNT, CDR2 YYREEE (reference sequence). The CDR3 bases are TGTGCCAGCAGCTTGGGGGGGCCAGAGACCCAGTACTTC. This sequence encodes CASSLGGPETQYF.